This paragraph covers one TCR beta chain sequence. V gave up 2 bases and J gave up 4 bases; unmatched junction bases: 3. CDR3 length equals 15 residues. The germline V gene has CDR1 KGHSH and CDR2 LQKENI. The sample comes from a study of blood T cell repertoires in COVID-19. Assay: immunoSEQ multiplex PCR; the TCRdb copy retains only in-frame clones and omits some. This table holds some 70,000 clones, around 90% found once. Material for sequencing was peripheral blood. The sequence came from a man between 45 and 60 years old with acute or convalescent COVID-19. The chain joins TRBV18 to TRBJ2-1, with 9 bases fitting TRBD2. CDR3 coding DNA: TGTGCCAGCTCACCAGCTAGCGGGACATACAATGAGCAGTTCTTC. Translated, it gives CASSPASGTYNEQFF.